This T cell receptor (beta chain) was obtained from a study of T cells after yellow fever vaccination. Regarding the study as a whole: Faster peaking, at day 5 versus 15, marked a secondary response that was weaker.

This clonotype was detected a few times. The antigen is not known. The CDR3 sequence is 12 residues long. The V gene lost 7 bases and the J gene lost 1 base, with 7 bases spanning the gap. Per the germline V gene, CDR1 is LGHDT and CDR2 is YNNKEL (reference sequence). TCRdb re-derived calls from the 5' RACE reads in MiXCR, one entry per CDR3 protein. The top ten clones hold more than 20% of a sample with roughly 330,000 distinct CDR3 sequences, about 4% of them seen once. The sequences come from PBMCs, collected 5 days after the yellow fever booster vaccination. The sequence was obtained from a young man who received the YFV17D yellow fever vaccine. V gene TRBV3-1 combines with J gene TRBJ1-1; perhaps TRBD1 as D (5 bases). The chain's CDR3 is CASTQGNTEAFF. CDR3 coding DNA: TGTGCCAGCACCCAGGGGAACACTGAAGCTTTCTTT.